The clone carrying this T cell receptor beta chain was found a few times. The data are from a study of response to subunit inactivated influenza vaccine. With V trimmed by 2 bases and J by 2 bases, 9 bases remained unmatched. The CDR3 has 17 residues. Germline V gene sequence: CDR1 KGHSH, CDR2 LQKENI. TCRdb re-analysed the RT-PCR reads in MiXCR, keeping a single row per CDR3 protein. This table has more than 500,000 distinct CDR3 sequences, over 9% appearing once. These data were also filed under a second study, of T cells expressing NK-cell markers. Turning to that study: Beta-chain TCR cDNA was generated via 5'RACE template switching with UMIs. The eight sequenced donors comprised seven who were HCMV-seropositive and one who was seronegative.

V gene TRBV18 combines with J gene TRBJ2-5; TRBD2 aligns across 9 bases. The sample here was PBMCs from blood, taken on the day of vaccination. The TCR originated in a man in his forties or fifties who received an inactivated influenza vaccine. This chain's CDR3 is CASSPTRMTSGQETQYF. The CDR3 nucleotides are TGTGCCAGCTCACCAACACGGATGACTAGCGGACAAGAGACCCAGTACTTC.